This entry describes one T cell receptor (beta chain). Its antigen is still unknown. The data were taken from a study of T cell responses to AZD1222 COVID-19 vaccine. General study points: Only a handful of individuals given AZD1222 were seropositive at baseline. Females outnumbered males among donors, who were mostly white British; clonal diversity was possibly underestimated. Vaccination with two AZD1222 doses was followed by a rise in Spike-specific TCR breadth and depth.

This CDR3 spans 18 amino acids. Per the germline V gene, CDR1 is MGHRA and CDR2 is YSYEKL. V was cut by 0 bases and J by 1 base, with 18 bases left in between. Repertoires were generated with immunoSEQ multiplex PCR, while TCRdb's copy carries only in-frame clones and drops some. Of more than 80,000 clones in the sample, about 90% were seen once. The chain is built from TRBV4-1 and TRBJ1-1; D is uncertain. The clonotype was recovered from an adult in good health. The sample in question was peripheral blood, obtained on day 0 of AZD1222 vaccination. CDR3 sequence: CASSQDLNTFGENTEAFF. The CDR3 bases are TGCGCCAGCAGCCAAGATCTTAATACATTCGGGGAGAACACTGAAGCTTTCTTT.